This T cell receptor beta chain derives from a study of shared clonotypes between healthy human individuals (dated by TCRdb to between 2020 and 2021). At the level of the whole study: Three men and a couple of women, aged 18 to 49 years, made up the cohort. For each donor, three plates each were used for CD4 naive and CD4 memory, two plates were used for CD8 naive, and one plate was used for CD8 memory. Blood TCR repertoires of a handful of healthy adults were deeply sequenced to estimate repertoire size and the extent of clonotype sharing between individuals. To increase sequencing depth and limit assay-specific biases, different laboratories used diverse techniques to prepare libraries and sequence TCR repertoires. Per donor, leukapheresis produced somewhere between about 0.8 and 9 billion PBMCs. Results and caveats for the whole study, not just this receptor: Based on pairwise subsampling, the degree of clonotype sharing among donors was expected to be affected by sequencing depth. When a handful of donors were compared, the shared fraction of clonotypes was around 5.1% for naive CD4, 3.5% to 4% for naive CD8, 2.3% for memory CD4, and under 0.5% for memory CD8. Compared with non-shared clonotypes, the clonotypes found in all four sorted-subset donors had higher generation probabilities. Because the study included a small number of donors, the genetic and exposure-history diversity represented was limited. Only blood was sampled, and tissue TCR repertoires likely differ from those in blood. Larger estimated clonotype richness was generally found for naive subsets than for memory subsets. Even with the large sequencing depth, rarefaction of the sorted-subset datasets indicated that sequencing was incomplete.

For the CD8 naive samples, CD45RO-negative cells were positively selected for CCR7, yielding a CD45RA+CCR7+ population from which TemRA cells were excluded. Healthy HIV-negative adults with no recently reported acute infections or vaccinations were included as donors. Only Caucasian adults living in Nashville, Tennessee, USA were represented among the donors. Blood was collected by leukapheresis, and PBMCs were isolated by Ficoll-Histopaque density gradient centrifugation and then cryopreserved in liquid nitrogen vapor phase. Analytical flow cytometry was used to check the purity and quantity of each magnetically sorted T cell population. Genomic DNA was isolated from each sorted fraction and quantified by UV absorbance on a Nanodrop 2000c. Using the deep immunoSEQ assay, TCR CDR3 regions were amplified from genomic DNA by multiplex PCR. Extracted genomic DNA from each cell subset was distributed evenly across all wells of several immunoSEQ 96-well plates, and each plate was treated as a replicate. Each replicate PCR for sorted subsets received around 200 ng genomic DNA, equal to about 30,000 T cell genomes. The purified libraries were quantified using a Qubit 3.0 fluorometer, sized with a Bioanalyzer 2100, and then quantified again using the KAPA Library Quantification kit. Every immunoSEQ 96-well plate was sequenced on a dedicated single-read 150-cycle Illumina NextSeq 550 flow cell. In the original analysis: Because the immunoSEQ output included only junctional sequences and no quality scores, the filtering could not be the same as the filtering used for full-length reads. Sequences were annotated with PyIR, a Python wrapper for IgBLAST v1.9, using IMGT germline references to assign V/J genes and CDR3. Reads were filtered out if the reads had weak V/J assignments (E-value above 1e-6), no CDR3, stop codons, out-of-frame junctions, or ambiguous translated residues. A V3J clonotype was defined by an identical inferred V gene, J gene, and CDR3 amino acid sequence. To compute the percentage overlap between repertoires, the number of shared unique clonotypes was divided by the size of the smaller repertoire. Richness of each repertoire was evaluated using RTK rarefaction, the Chao1 estimator, and Recon v2.1 estimates of unobserved clonotypes. Generation probabilities were computed with OLGA for all TCRbeta clonotypes obtained by the gDNA method from a few donors. As stored in TCRdb, this immuneACCESS dataset retains in-frame rearrangements with V and J assigned. A fraction of the clones does not appear; measured against another copy, unresolved V genes explain less than half of the discrepancy, and the remainder lacks a known reason. D and trimming come from the DNA, and the V and J calls and clone size come from that table. The sample table lists around 560,000 clones, about 95% of them with a count of one. Over 0.095% of the sample rests with the top ten.

V is shortened by 1 base, J by 6 bases, and the region joining them spans 13 bases. The germline V gene (reference sequence) provides CDR1 SGHNT and CDR2 YYREEE. Reading from cysteine to phenylalanine, the CDR3 counts 14 amino acids. Only the CDR3 region is kept as DNA, spanning 42 bases read in frame from base 1. This clone was seen a handful of times. Its antigen is unknown. Qualities for individual bases were not recorded, and no much larger clone is one base off. The chain is encoded by TRBV5-4 joined to TRBJ1-2; no D gene is confidently identified. Sequencing input: naive CD8+ T cells sorted from blood. Read against the paper, the sample's cell subset or site label means: CD45RA+CCR7+. The receptor comes from a woman in her 30s in good health. At the DNA level, the sequence is TGTGCCAGCAGCTTGAGCCGTACAGCCGATGGCTACACCTTC. Its translation reads: CASSLSRTADGYTF.